The 8 T cell receptor beta chains given below trace back to one sample, sequenced in a study of CD8 T cells in ankylosing spondylitis. TCRdb reprocessed the 5' RACE reads with MiXCR, giving one entry per CDR3 protein. Among roughly 180,000 distinct CDR3 sequences listed, 9.5% to 15% were seen once. Material for sequencing was blood, either unsorted or a sorted T cell fraction (not recorded which). The receptors were sampled from a male donor with ankylosing spondylitis or in good health (not recorded which).

In this sample, this clonotype turned up a few times. The chain recombines TRBV6-5 with TRBJ2-2; either TRBD1 or TRBD2 may supply D (5 bases each). The V and J ends lost 0 bases and 4 bases respectively, with 6 bases between them. Germline CDR1 is MNHEY and CDR2 is SVGAGI. The CDR3 contains 14 residues. CDR3 DNA: TGTGCCAGCAGTTACTCTGGGGGCACCGGGGAGCTGTTTTTT. Protein product: CASSYSGGTGELFF.

This clonotype has only a few counts. The V gene is TRBV27, the J gene TRBJ2-3; possible D gene TRBD2, 6 bases. Germline CDR1 is MNHEY and CDR2 is SMNVEV (reference sequence). The CDR3 length is 13 residues. Trimming took off 0 bases at V and 8 bases at J, with 9 bases between the two ends. The DNA of the CDR3 is TGTGCCAGCAGTTTATCCCATAGCGGTACGCAGTATTTT. It codes for CASSLSHSGTQYF.

This chain connects TRBV6-6 to TRBJ1-1, with D unclear. V was trimmed by 6 bases and J by 1 base, leaving 9 bases between them. Germline V CDR1 and CDR2: MNHNY, SVGAGI (reference sequence). The CDR3 loop spans 13 amino acids. The CDR3 loop reads CASSFDTNTEAFF. CDR3 coding DNA: TGTGCCAGCAGCTTTGACACGAACACTGAAGCTTTCTTT.

This clonotype showed up many times. The chain uses TRBV10-3 and TRBJ2-7, with TRBD1 matching 7 bases. CDR1 ENHRY and CDR2 SYGVKD come from the germline V gene. V was pared by 0 bases and J by 3 bases, with 2 bases of the junction left unmatched. The CDR3 runs 14 residues. The CDR3 sequence is CAISESRGLYEQYF. In DNA, the CDR3 is TGTGCCATCAGTGAGTCGAGGGGGCTCTACGAGCAGTACTTC.

The rearrangement uses TRBV6-1 and TRBJ1-4, with 7 bases aligning to TRBD1. This CDR3 contains 14 residues. Germline CDR1 and CDR2: MNHNS and SASEGT. Trimming cost V 6 bases and J 3 bases; bases outside gene matches: 4. For the CDR3, the DNA is TGTGCCAGCAGGACAGGGCGAGCTAATGAAAAACTGTTTTTT. Translating gives CASRTGRANEKLFF.

This clonotype was picked up a small number of times. This chain joins TRBV15 and TRBJ2-1; TRBD2 matches at 12 bases. This CDR3 spans 17 amino acids. CDR1 and CDR2 from the germline V gene are LNHNV and YYDKDF (reference sequence). The J segment lost 4 bases and the V segment lost 3 bases, leaving 7 bases of the junction unmatched. The CDR3 nucleotides read TGTGCCACCAGCAGCGCTCAACTAGCGGGAGGTTACAATGAGCAGTTCTTC. Its protein product is CATSSAQLAGGYNEQFF.

V and J are TRBV4-1 and TRBJ2-1; 8 nucleotides line up with TRBD2. The CDR3 is made up of 17 amino acids. J was trimmed by 2 bases and V by 0 bases; bases with no gene match: 6. Per the germline V gene, CDR1 is MGHRA and CDR2 is YSYEKL. The CDR3 nucleotides are TGCGCCAGCAGCCAAGAAGGCGCGGGAGGCCCCTACAATGAGCAGTTCTTC. Amino acids: CASSQEGAGGPYNEQFF.

The V call is TRBV5-6, the J call TRBJ2-7, with D hard to call. The length of the CDR3 is 11 residues. Germline CDR1 and CDR2: SGHDT and YYEEEE. V lost 3 bases, J lost 7 bases, and 8 bases lay in between. The CDR3 spells CASSSSLEQYF. CDR3 bases: TGTGCCAGCAGCTCCTCTCTTGAGCAGTACTTC. Filled out from reference TRBV5-6 and TRBJ2-7, the complete variable domain reads DAGVTQSPTHLIKTRGQQVTLRCSPKSGHDTVSWYQQALGQGPQFIFQYYEEEERQRGNFPDRFSGHQFPNYSSELNVNALLLGDSALYLCASSSSLEQYFGPGTRLTVT.